A selection of T cell receptor beta chains follows, all from one sample in a study of blood T cell repertoires in COVID-19. Method: immunoSEQ multiplex PCR; TCRdb's copy keeps in-frame clones and lacks some. The sample has about 300,000 clones; about 90% are singletons. Sequencing used PBMCs or T cells enriched from blood (not recorded which). Source of these receptors: a woman aged 45-60 years who had been exposed to COVID-19. Each CDR3 is given with its conserved first and last residue. Each record gives: CDR3 DNA, CDR3 protein, clone size, V gene, D gene, J gene. A D gene is named only where the DNA matches it firmly. The listing skips clone size in some rows; elsewhere it reads once, few, many or a size class.

CDR3 DNA: TGTGCCAGCAGCACGACACCTAACTATGGCTACACCTTC; CDR3 protein: CASSTTPNYGYTF; clone size: .; V gene: TRBV7-8; D gene: .; J gene: TRBJ1-2
CDR3 DNA: TGTGCCAGCAGCTTAGTCGGGGCTAGCGTGCACAATGAGCAGTTCTTC; CDR3 protein: CASSLVGASVHNEQFF; clone size: .; V gene: TRBV7-2; D gene: .; J gene: TRBJ2-1
CDR3 DNA: TGTGCCAGCAGCGCTCTCTCCCAGGGAACTAATGAAAAACTGTTTTTT; CDR3 protein: CASSALSQGTNEKLFF; clone size: .; V gene: TRBV2; D gene: .; J gene: TRBJ1-4
CDR3 DNA: TGTGCCAGCAGCTTGCAGGGGGTATTCTATGGCTACACCTTC; CDR3 protein: CASSLQGVFYGYTF; clone size: .; V gene: TRBV5-8; D gene: TRBD1; J gene: TRBJ1-2
CDR3 DNA: TGCGCCAGCAGCTTGGCCGGGACAGACCTACAGTACTTC; CDR3 protein: CASSLAGTDLQYF; clone size: .; V gene: TRBV5-1; D gene: TRBD1; J gene: TRBJ2-7
CDR3 DNA: TGCGCCAGCAGCCCCACCCAAAAGAGGGATTCAAACTATGGCTACACCTTC; CDR3 protein: CASSPTQKRDSNYGYTF; clone size: .; V gene: TRBV5-1; D gene: .; J gene: TRBJ1-2
CDR3 DNA: TGCAGTGCTAGTAACAGAGTGAACACTGAAGCTTTCTTT; CDR3 protein: CSASNRVNTEAFF; clone size: once; V gene: TRBV20-1; D gene: .; J gene: TRBJ1-1
CDR3 DNA: TGTGCCAGCAGTTTACCGGACAGGTCGACTTATGGCTACACCTTC; CDR3 protein: CASSLPDRSTYGYTF; clone size: .; V gene: TRBV28; D gene: TRBD1; J gene: TRBJ1-2
CDR3 DNA: TGCGCCAGCAGCCCGGGACTTTCCTCCTACGAGCAGTACTTC; CDR3 protein: CASSPGLSSYEQYF; clone size: .; V gene: TRBV5-1; D gene: .; J gene: TRBJ2-7
CDR3 DNA: TGTGCCACCAGCGGGGGGGGACTAGCGGGGTTCAATGAGCAGTTCTTC; CDR3 protein: CATSGGGLAGFNEQFF; clone size: once; V gene: TRBV15; D gene: TRBD2; J gene: TRBJ2-1
CDR3 DNA: TGTGCCAGCAGCTTTGCCTATCAAGGAAACACCATATATTTT; CDR3 protein: CASSFAYQGNTIYF; clone size: once; V gene: TRBV7-9; D gene: .; J gene: TRBJ1-3
CDR3 DNA: TGCGCCAGCAGCTTGAATTCTTGGCCCGGGGCCCAGTACTTC; CDR3 protein: CASSLNSWPGAQYF; clone size: .; V gene: TRBV5-1; D gene: .; J gene: TRBJ2-5
CDR3 DNA: TGTGCCAGCTCACCACTACCCTCAGTAGCGGGGGGCCTTGGTTATACGCAGTATTTT; CDR3 protein: CASSPLPSVAGGLGYTQYF; clone size: .; V gene: TRBV18; D gene: TRBD2; J gene: TRBJ2-3
CDR3 DNA: TGTGCCAGTAGTTCCGGGGGGGCTCCCAAAAACATTCAGTACTTC; CDR3 protein: CASSSGGAPKNIQYF; clone size: .; V gene: TRBV19; D gene: TRBD2; J gene: TRBJ2-4
CDR3 DNA: TGTGCCAGTAGTAAGATAGCCGAGCGTAGCTCTGGGGCCAACGTCCTGACTTTC; CDR3 protein: CASSKIAERSSGANVLTF; clone size: .; V gene: TRBV19; D gene: .; J gene: TRBJ2-6
CDR3 DNA: TGTGCCAGCAGCTCCCGGGGAACGGGGAATGAGCAGTTCTTC; CDR3 protein: CASSSRGTGNEQFF; clone size: .; V gene: TRBV7-2; D gene: .; J gene: TRBJ2-1
CDR3 DNA: TGTGCCAGCATGGGGACAGGGATCTCGCCAAACTTT; CDR3 protein: CASMGTGISPNF; clone size: .; V gene: TRBV2; D gene: TRBD1; J gene: TRBJ1-6
CDR3 DNA: TGCGCCAGCAGCCAAGCTCATCCAGCGGAAGAGACCCAGTACTTC; CDR3 protein: CASSQAHPAEETQYF; clone size: .; V gene: TRBV4-1; D gene: .; J gene: TRBJ2-5
CDR3 DNA: TGTGCCAGCAGCCAACTCTGGGACTACGAAGAGACCCAGTACTTC; CDR3 protein: CASSQLWDYEETQYF; clone size: .; V gene: TRBV3-1/TRBV3-2; D gene: TRBD2; J gene: TRBJ2-5
CDR3 DNA: TGTGCCAGCACTCCCCAACAGGGATCCACCGGGGAGCTGTTTTTT; CDR3 protein: CASTPQQGSTGELFF; clone size: .; V gene: TRBV28; D gene: .; J gene: TRBJ2-2
CDR3 DNA: TGTGCCAGCAGAACCGGGACAGGGTCTTACAATGAGCAGTTCTTC; CDR3 protein: CASRTGTGSYNEQFF; clone size: once; V gene: TRBV5-6; D gene: TRBD1; J gene: TRBJ2-1
CDR3 DNA: TGTGCCAGTAGCCCGACAGGGTTCAACTATGGCTACACCTTC; CDR3 protein: CASSPTGFNYGYTF; clone size: .; V gene: TRBV19; D gene: TRBD1; J gene: TRBJ1-2
CDR3 DNA: TGTGCCAGCAGAAGGGGACTAGCGGGGGGGAGCACAGATACGCAGTATTTT; CDR3 protein: CASRRGLAGGSTDTQYF; clone size: .; V gene: TRBV7-2; D gene: TRBD2; J gene: TRBJ2-3
CDR3 DNA: TGTGCCAGCAGCCTACCCAGGGGGAAGAACACTGAAGCTTTCTTT; CDR3 protein: CASSLPRGKNTEAFF; clone size: .; V gene: TRBV5-4; D gene: TRBD1; J gene: TRBJ1-1
CDR3 DNA: TGTGCCAGCAGTCCTAACCCAGGGTCACCCCTCCACTTT; CDR3 protein: CASSPNPGSPLHF; clone size: .; V gene: TRBV3-1/TRBV3-2; D gene: .; J gene: TRBJ1-6
CDR3 DNA: TGTGCCAGTAGTATAAAAGGGGAGGATTGCGAGCAGTACTTC; CDR3 protein: CASSIKGEDCEQYF; clone size: .; V gene: TRBV19; D gene: .; J gene: TRBJ2-7
CDR3 DNA: TGTGCCAGCAGTTCCAGACAGGGGTCCTTGAACGCTGAAGCTTTCTTT; CDR3 protein: CASSSRQGSLNAEAFF; clone size: .; V gene: TRBV27; D gene: TRBD1; J gene: TRBJ1-1
CDR3 DNA: TGTGCCACCAGTGCGTGGGGAGGTAACACAGATACGCAGTATTTT; CDR3 protein: CATSAWGGNTDTQYF; clone size: .; V gene: TRBV24-1; D gene: .; J gene: TRBJ2-3
CDR3 DNA: TGTGCCAGCAGCCAAGACCTGGCGGCAGGGTCGTTCTTC; CDR3 protein: CASSQDLAAGSFF; clone size: .; V gene: TRBV4-2; D gene: .; J gene: TRBJ2-1
CDR3 DNA: TGTGCCAGCAGGGGGTCGAGAAGCGGCACCTACGAGCAGTACTTC; CDR3 protein: CASRGSRSGTYEQYF; clone size: once; V gene: TRBV2; D gene: .; J gene: TRBJ2-7
CDR3 DNA: TGTGCCAGCAGTGCCCAACAGGGGTTAGGTAATTCACCCCTCCACTTT; CDR3 protein: CASSAQQGLGNSPLHF; clone size: .; V gene: TRBV2; D gene: TRBD1; J gene: TRBJ1-6
CDR3 DNA: TGTGCCATCAGTGCCACAGCCACAAAACTGTTTTTT; CDR3 protein: CAISATATKLFF; clone size: .; V gene: TRBV10-3; D gene: .; J gene: TRBJ1-4
CDR3 DNA: TGTGCCAGCAAAGGACAGGGGACTTCACCCCTCCACTTT; CDR3 protein: CASKGQGTSPLHF; clone size: .; V gene: TRBV6-5; D gene: TRBD1; J gene: TRBJ1-6
CDR3 DNA: TGTGCCAGCAGCTCCGTTGCGGGGCGCGGAAGAGAAAACGAGCAGTACTTC; CDR3 protein: CASSSVAGRGRENEQYF; clone size: .; V gene: TRBV5-6; D gene: .; J gene: TRBJ2-7
CDR3 DNA: TGTGCCAGCAGTTTAAGGACAGGAATGAACACTGAAGCTTTCTTT; CDR3 protein: CASSLRTGMNTEAFF; clone size: .; V gene: TRBV28; D gene: TRBD1; J gene: TRBJ1-1
CDR3 DNA: TGCGCCACCAAACCCCCGGGACTGGGGAACAATGAGCAGTTCTTC; CDR3 protein: CATKPPGLGNNEQFF; clone size: .; V gene: TRBV10-2; D gene: .; J gene: TRBJ2-1